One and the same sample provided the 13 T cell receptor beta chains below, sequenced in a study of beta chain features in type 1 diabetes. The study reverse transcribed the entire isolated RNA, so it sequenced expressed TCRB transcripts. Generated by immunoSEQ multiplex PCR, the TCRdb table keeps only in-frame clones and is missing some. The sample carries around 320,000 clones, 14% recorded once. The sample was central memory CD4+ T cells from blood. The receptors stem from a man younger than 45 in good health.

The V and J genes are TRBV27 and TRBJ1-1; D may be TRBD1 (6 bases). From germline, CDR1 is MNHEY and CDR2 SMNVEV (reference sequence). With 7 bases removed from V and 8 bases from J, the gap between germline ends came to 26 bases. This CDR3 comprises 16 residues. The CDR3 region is CASTFVYTGHITEAFF. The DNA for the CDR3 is TGTGCCAGCACATTTGTATACACGGGACACATTACGGAAGCTTTCTTT.

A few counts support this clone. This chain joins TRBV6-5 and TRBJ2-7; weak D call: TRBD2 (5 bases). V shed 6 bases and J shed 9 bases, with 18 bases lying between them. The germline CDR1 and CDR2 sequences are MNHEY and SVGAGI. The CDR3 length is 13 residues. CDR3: CASSETLGARQYV. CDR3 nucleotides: TGTGCCAGCAGCGAAACCCTGGGAGCTCGGCAGTACGTC.

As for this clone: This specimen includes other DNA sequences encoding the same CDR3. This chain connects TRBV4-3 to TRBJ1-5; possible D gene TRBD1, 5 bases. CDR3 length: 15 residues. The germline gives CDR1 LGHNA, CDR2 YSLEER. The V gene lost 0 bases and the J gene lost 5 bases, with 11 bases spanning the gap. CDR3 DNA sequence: TGCGCCAGCAGCCAAGATTCCCAGGGTGATCAGCCCCAGCATTTT. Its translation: CASSQDSQGDQPQHF.

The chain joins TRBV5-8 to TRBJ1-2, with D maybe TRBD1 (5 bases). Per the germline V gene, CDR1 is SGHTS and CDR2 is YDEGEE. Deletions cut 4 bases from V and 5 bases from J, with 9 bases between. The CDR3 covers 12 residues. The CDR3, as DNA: TGTGCCAGCAGCACTCAGGGATATGGCTACACCTTC. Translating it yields CASSTQGYGYTF.

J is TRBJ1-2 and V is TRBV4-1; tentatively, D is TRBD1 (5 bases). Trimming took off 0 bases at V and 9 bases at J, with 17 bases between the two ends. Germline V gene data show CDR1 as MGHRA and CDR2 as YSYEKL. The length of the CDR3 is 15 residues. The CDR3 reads CASSQDRAGRNRYTF. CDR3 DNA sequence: TGCGCCAGCAGCCAAGATCGGGCAGGGAGGAATCGCTACACCTTC.

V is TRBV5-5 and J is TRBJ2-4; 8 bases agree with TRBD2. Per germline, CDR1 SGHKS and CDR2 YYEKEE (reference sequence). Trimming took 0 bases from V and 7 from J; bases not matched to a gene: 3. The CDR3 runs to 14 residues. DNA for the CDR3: TGTGCCAGCAGCTTGGCCGGGGGGGCGAACATTCAGTACTTC. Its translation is CASSLAGGANIQYF.

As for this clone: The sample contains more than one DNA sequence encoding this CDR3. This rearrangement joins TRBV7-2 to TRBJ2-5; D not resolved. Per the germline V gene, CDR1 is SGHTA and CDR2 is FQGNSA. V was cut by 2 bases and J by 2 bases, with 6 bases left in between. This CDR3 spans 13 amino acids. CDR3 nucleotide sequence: TGTGCCAGCAGCTTATACAGTCAAGAGACCCAGTACTTC. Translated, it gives CASSLYSQETQYF. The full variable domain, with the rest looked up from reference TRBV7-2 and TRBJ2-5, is GAGVSQSPSNKVTEKGKDVELRCDPISGHTALYWYRQSLGQGLEFLIYFQGNSAPDKSGLPSDRFSAERTGGSVSTLTIQRTQQEDSAVYLCASSLYSQETQYFGPGTRLLVL.

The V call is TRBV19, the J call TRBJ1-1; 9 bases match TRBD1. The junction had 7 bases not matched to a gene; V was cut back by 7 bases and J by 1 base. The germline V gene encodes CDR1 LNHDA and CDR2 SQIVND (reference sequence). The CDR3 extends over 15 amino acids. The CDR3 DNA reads TGTGCCAGTACCCACAGGGGGCTAAGGAACACTGAAGCTTTCTTT. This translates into CASTHRGLRNTEAFF.

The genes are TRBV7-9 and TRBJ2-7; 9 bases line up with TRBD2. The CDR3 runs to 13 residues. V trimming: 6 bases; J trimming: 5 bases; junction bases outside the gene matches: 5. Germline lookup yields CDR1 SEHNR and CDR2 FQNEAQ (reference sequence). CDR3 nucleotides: TGTGCCAGCAGTTGGACTAGCGACCACGAGCAGTACTTC. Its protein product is CASSWTSDHEQYF.

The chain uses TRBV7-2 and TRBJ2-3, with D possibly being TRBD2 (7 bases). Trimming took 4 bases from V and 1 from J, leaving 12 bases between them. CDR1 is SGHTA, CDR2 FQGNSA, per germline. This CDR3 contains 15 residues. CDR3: CASSSQGGGTDTQYF. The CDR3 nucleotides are TGTGCCAGCAGCTCACAGGGAGGGGGCACAGATACGCAGTATTTT.

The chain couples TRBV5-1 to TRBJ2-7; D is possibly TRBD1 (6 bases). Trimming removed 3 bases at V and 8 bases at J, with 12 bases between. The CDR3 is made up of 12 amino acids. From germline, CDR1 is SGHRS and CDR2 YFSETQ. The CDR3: CASSSGAGKQYF. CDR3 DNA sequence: TGCGCCAGCAGCTCAGGGGCAGGGAAGCAGTACTTC.

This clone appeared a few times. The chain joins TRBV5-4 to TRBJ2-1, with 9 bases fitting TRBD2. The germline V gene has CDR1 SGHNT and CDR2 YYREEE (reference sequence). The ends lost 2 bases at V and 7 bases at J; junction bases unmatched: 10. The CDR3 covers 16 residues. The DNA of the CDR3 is TGTGCCAGCAGCTTAGACCCGGGGACTAGCCGGAATGAGCAGTTCTTC. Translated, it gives CASSLDPGTSRNEQFF. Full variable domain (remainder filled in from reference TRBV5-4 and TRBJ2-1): ETGVTQSPTHLIKTRGQQVTLRCSSQSGHNTVSWYQQALGQGPQFIFQYYREEENGRGNFPPRFSGLQFPNYSSELNVNALELDDSALYLCASSLDPGTSRNEQFFGPGTRLTVL.

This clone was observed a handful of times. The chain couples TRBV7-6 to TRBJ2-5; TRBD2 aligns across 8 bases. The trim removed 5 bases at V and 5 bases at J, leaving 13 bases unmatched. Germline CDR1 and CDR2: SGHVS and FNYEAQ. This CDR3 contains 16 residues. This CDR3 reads CASSPYPLTSEETQYF. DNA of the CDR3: TGTGCCAGCAGCCCTTATCCCCTGACTAGCGAGGAGACCCAGTACTTC.